This T cell receptor (beta chain) was documented in a study of shared clonotypes between healthy human individuals. TCRdb's copy holds only in-frame clones and misses some; the assay was immunoSEQ multiplex PCR. There are millions of clones in the sample; over 85% occur only once, and 1% to 1.3% lies in the top ten. J gave up 3 bases and V 1 base, and 2 bases lay outside the gene matches. The CDR3 has 14 amino acids. Per germline, CDR1 MNHEY and CDR2 SMNVEV (reference sequence). It was CD45RO-negative cells, positively selected for CCR7, that made up naive CD8 cells, with terminally differentiated effector memory CD45RA+ cells excluded. Study-wide points: Non-shared clonotypes showed lower generation probabilities than clonotypes common to all four donors. Memory subsets had estimated richness that was generally smaller than that of naive subsets.

Remarks on this clone: Its antigen is as yet unknown.

This chain uses TRBV27 with TRBJ2-7, with 8 nucleotides matching TRBD1. The TCR sequence derives from a man between 18 and 29 years old in good health. The sample comprised naive CD8+ T cells sorted from blood. The CDR3 region is CASSLYGQGYEQYF. The CDR3, as DNA: TGTGCCAGCAGTTTATATGGACAGGGCTACGAGCAGTACTTC.